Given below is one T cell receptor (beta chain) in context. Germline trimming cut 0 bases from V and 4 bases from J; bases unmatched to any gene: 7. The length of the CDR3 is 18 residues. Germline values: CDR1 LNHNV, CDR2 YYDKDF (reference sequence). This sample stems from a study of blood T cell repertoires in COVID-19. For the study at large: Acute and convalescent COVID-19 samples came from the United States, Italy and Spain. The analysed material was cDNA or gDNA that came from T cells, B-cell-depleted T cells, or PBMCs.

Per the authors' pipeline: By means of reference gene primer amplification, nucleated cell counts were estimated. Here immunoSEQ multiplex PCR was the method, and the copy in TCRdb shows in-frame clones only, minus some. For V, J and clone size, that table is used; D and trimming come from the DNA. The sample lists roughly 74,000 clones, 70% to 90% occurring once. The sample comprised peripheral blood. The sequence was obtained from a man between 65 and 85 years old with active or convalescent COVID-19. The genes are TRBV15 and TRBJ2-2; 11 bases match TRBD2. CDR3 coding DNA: TGTGCCACCAGCAGAGATGGACTAGCGGGCCTTTCCACCGGGGAGCTGTTTTTT. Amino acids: CATSRDGLAGLSTGELFF.